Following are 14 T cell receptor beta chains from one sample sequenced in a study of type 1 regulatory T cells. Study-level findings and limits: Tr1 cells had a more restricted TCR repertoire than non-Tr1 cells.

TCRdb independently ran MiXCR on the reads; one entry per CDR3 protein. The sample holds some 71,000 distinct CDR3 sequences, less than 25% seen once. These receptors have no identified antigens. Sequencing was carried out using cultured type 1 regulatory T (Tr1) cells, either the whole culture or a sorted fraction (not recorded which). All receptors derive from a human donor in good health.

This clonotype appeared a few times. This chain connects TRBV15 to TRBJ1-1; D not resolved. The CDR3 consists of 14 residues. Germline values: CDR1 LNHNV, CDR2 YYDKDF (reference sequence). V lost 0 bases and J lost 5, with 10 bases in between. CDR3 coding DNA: TGTGCCACCAGCAGAGATCGGCAGGAAACTGAAGCTTTCTTT. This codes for CATSRDRQETEAFF.

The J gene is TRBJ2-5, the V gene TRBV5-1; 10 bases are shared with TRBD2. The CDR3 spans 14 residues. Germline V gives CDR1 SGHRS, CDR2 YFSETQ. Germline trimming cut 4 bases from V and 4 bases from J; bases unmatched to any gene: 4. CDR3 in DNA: TGCGCCAGCAGCGGCATAGCGGGAGGAGAGACCCAGTACTTC. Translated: CASSGIAGGETQYF.

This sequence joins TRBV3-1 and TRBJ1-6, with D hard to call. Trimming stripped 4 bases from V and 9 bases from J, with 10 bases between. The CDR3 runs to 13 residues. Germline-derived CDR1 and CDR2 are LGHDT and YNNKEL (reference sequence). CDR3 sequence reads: CASSPRQFSPLHF. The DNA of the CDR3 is TGTGCCAGCAGCCCACGACAATTTTCACCCCTCCACTTT.

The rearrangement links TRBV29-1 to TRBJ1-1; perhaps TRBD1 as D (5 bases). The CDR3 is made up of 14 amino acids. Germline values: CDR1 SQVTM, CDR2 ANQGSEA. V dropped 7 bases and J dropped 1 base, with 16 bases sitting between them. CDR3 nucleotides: TGCAGCGCTATGTGGGGGATCGGGAACACTGAAGCTTTCTTT. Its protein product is CSAMWGIGNTEAFF.

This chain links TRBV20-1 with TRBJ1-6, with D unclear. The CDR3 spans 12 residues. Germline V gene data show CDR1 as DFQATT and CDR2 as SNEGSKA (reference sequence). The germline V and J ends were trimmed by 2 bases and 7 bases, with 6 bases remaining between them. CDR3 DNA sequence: TGCAGTGCTAGACCGGGGAATTCACCCCTCCACTTT. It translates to CSARPGNSPLHF.

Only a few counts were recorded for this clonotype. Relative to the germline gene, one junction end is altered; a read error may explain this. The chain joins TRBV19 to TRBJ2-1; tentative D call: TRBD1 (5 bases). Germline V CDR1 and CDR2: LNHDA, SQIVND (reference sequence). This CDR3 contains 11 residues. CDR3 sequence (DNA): TGTGCCAGGAGTACAGGCAATGAGCAGTTCTTC. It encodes CARSTGNEQFF.

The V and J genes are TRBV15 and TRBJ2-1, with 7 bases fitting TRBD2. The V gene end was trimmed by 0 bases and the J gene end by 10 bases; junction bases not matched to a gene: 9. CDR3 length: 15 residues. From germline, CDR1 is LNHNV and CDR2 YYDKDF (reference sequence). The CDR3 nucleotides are TGTGCCACCAGCAGAGATACTAGCGCTCGGAAGGAGCAGTTCTTC. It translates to CATSRDTSARKEQFF.

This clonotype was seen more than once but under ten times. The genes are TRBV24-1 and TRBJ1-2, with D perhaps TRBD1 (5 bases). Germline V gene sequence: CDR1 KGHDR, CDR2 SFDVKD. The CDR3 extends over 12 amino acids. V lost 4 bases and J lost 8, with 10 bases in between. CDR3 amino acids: CATSEAGGGYTF. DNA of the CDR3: TGTGCCACCAGTGAAGCCGGGGGAGGCTACACCTTC.

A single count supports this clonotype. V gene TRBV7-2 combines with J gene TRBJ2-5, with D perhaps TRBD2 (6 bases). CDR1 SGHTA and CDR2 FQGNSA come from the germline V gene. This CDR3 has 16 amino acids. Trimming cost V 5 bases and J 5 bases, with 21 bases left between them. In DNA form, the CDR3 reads TGTGCCAGCAGCCCTACCGCCATTCGGGGGTTGGAGACCCAGTACTTC. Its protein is CASSPTAIRGLETQYF.

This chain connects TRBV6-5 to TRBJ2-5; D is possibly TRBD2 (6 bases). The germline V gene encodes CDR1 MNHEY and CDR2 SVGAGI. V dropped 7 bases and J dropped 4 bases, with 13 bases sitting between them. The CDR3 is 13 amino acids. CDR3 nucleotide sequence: TGTGCCAGCACACGACTAGAGTCAGAGACCCAGTACTTC. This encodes CASTRLESETQYF.

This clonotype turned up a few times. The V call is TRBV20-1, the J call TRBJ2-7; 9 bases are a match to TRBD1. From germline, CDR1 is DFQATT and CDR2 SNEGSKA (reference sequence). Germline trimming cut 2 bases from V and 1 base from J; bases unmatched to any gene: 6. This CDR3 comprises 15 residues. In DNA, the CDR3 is TGCAGTGCTAGACGGGCCGGACAGGGGTCCTACGAGCAGTACTTC. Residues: CSARRAGQGSYEQYF.

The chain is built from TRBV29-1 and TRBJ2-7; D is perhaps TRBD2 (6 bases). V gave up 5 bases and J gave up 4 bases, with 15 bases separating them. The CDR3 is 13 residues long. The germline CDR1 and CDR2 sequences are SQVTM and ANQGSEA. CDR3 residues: CSVQDIGGYEQYF. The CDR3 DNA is TGCAGCGTTCAGGACATTGGAGGGTACGAGCAGTACTTC.

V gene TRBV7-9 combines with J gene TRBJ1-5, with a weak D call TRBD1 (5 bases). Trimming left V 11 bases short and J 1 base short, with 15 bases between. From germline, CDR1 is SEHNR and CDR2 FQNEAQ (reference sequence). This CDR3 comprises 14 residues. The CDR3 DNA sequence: TGTGCCGAACCGAGGGGTAGGAGCAATCAGCCCCAGCATTTT. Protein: CAEPRGRSNQPQHF.

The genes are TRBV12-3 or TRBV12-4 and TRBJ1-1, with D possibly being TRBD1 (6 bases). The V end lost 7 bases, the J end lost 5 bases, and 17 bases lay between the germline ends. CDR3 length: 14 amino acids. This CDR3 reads CASIYDRWGTEAFF. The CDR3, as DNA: TGTGCCAGCATCTATGACAGGTGGGGGACTGAAGCTTTCTTT.